This T cell receptor (beta chain) was identified during a study of cytomegalovirus exposure and HLA in healthy donors. The CDR3 runs to 19 residues. V was shortened by 6 bases and J by 0 bases, with 26 bases between the two germline ends. CDR1 MNHEY and CDR2 SMNVEV come from the germline V gene (reference sequence). Amplification used 60 Vbeta primers and 13 Jbeta primers. Here immunoSEQ multiplex PCR was the method, and the copy in TCRdb shows in-frame clones only, minus some. The table records about 160,000 clones, about 85% of them present only once. What was sequenced was PBMCs. The origin of this receptor is a human donor in good health. The V gene is TRBV27, the J gene TRBJ1-1; D is possibly TRBD1 (5 bases). CDR3 in DNA: TGTGCCAGCAGCCCAATAATCCAAACAGGAGAGAGGCTGAACACTGAAGCTTTCTTT. This gives the protein CASSPIIQTGERLNTEAFF.